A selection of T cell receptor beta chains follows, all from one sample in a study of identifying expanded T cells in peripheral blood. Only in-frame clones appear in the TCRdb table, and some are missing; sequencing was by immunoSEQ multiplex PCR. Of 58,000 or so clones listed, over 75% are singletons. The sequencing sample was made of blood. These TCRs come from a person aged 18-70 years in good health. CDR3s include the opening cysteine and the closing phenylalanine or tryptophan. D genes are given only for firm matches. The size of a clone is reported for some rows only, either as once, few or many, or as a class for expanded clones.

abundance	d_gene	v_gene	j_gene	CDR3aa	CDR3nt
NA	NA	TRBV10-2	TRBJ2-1	CASSEPAATYNEQFF	TGCGCCAGCAGTGAGCCAGCGGCCACCTACAATGAGCAGTTCTTC
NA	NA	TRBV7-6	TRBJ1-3	CASSPNSGNTIYF	TGTGCCAGCAGCCCGAACTCTGGAAACACCATATATTTT
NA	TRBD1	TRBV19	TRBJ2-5	CARRDRGDSETQYF	TGTGCCAGACGGGACAGGGGGGATTCGGAGACCCAGTACTTC
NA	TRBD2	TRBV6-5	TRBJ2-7	CASSSSWAGDKSAQYF	TGTGCCAGCAGTTCCTCCTGGGCGGGAGATAAGTCAGCCCAGTACTTC
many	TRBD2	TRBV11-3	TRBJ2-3	CASSFASGSTQYF	TGTGCCAGCAGCTTCGCTAGCGGGAGCACGCAGTATTTT
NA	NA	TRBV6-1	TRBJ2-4	CASSARWAKNIQYF	TGTGCCAGCAGCGCCAGGTGGGCCAAAAACATTCAGTACTTC
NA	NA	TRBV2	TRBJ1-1	CASRSRTVLTEAFF	TGTGCCAGCAGATCCAGGACCGTACTCACTGAAGCTTTCTTT
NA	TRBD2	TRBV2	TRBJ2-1	CASSERVAGLEQFF	TGTGCCAGCAGTGAAAGGGTAGCGGGCCTTGAGCAGTTCTTC
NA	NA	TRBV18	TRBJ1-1	CASSPGGITEAFF	TGTGCCAGCTCACCGGGGGGGATCACTGAAGCTTTCTTT
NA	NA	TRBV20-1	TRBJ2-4	CSASAKNIQYF	TGCAGTGCTTCAGCCAAAAACATTCAGTACTTC
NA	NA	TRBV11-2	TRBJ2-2	CASSLEEGSLTGELFF	TGTGCCAGCAGCTTAGAGGAAGGCAGTCTCACCGGGGAGCTGTTTTTT
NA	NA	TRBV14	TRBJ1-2	CASSQDLAYGYTF	TGTGCCAGCAGCCAAGATTTGGCCTATGGCTACACCTTC
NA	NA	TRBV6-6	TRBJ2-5	CASSSGTAGETQYF	TGTGCCAGCAGTTCCGGGACTGCAGGCGAAACCCAGTACTTC
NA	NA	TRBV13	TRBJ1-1	CASSLRIGSGSQAFF	TGTGCCAGCAGCTTACGAATAGGGTCCGGGAGTCAAGCTTTCTTT
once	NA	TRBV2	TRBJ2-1	CASSEASSSYNEQFF	TGTGCCAGCAGTGAGGCGTCGAGCTCCTACAATGAGCAGTTCTTC
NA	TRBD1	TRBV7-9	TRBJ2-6	CASSSPDRVLGANVLTF	TGTGCCAGCAGCTCACCGGACAGGGTCCTTGGGGCCAACGTCCTGACTTTC
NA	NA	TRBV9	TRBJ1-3	CASSVAPGSGNTIYF	TGTGCCAGCAGCGTAGCCCCCGGATCCGGAAACACCATATATTTT
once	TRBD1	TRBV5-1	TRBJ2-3	CASSLEGAGTDTQYF	TGCGCCAGCAGCTTGGAGGGGGCCGGCACAGATACGCAGTATTTT
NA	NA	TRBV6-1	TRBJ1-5	CASSEDGPLGVTF	TGTGCCAGCAGCGAAGATGGGCCTCTCGGGGTTACATTT
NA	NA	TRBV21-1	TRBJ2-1	CATIGAGDSSGRAHNEQFF	TGTGCCACCATCGGGGCCGGGGACTCCAGCGGGAGGGCTCATAATGAGCAGTTCTTC
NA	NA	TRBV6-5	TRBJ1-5	CASSPQGTNQPQHF	TGTGCCAGCAGTCCGCAGGGAACCAATCAGCCCCAGCATTTT
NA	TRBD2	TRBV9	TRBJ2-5	CASSVATAGGLFEETQYF	TGTGCCAGCAGCGTAGCTACGGCGGGGGGGCTTTTTGAAGAGACCCAGTACTTC
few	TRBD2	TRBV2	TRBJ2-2	CASSETRGGANTGELFF	TGTGCCAGCAGTGAAACTCGGGGGGGTGCGAACACCGGGGAGCTGTTTTTT
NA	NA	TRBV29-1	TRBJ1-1	CSVIPQAPEGTEAFF	TGCAGCGTCATCCCGCAGGCCCCCGAGGGGACTGAAGCTTTCTTT